The clone carrying this T cell receptor (beta chain) turned up a few times. Library preparation (for TCRbeta) was performed with unique molecular identifiers. TCRdb redid the calling of the PCR reads with MiXCR, one entry per CDR3 protein. Among hundreds of thousands of distinct CDR3 sequences listed, about 10% were seen once. The data stem from a study of T-cell reconstitution after alpha-beta-depleted transplantation in children. From germline, CDR1 is SGHVS and CDR2 FQNEAQ. This CDR3 has 16 residues. The V and J ends lost 3 bases and 3 bases respectively, with 18 bases between them. This sequence originates from a human donor who donated a stem cell graft to a child with SCID. The chain joins TRBV7-8 to TRBJ2-7; D might be TRBD1 or TRBD2, each matching 6 bases. Sample: PBMCs from the stem cell graft donor, taken from the stem cell graft. CDR3 in amino acids: CASSLGGGSSLYEQYF. The CDR3 DNA reads TGTGCCAGCAGCTTGGGGGGCGGCAGCTCCCTCTACGAGCAGTACTTC.